This T cell receptor (beta chain) is drawn from a study of blood T cell repertoires in COVID-19. Looking at the study overall: Some COVID-19 samples were acute and others convalescent; all came from the United States, Italy and Spain. From T cells, B-cell-depleted T cells, or PBMCs came the material, which was cDNA or gDNA.

Source study methods: From reference gene primer amplification, estimates of nucleated cell counts were derived. TCRdb's copy holds only in-frame clones and misses some; the assay was immunoSEQ multiplex PCR. V and J calls and clone size are as listed in that table; D and trimming were resolved from the DNA. This sample has some 260,000 clones, with 88% found just once. Between the trimmed V and J ends, which lost 5 bases and 1 base, there was a span of 11 bases. Germline values: CDR1 SGHVS, CDR2 FNYEAQ. CDR3 length equals 15 residues. Patients at the Seattle site were enrolled during active infection and followed longitudinally.

This chain connects TRBV7-6 to TRBJ1-4, with D perhaps TRBD1 (5 bases). The sequence was obtained from a woman aged 25 to 39 with COVID-19, enrolled during active disease. The sequenced sample was peripheral blood. The CDR3 protein is CASSPGQLTNEKLFF. The CDR3 region has the DNA TGTGCCAGCAGCCCAGGGCAGTTAACTAATGAAAAACTGTTTTTT.